This entry lists 19 T cell receptor beta chains sequenced from one sample in a study of response to subunit inactivated influenza vaccine. A single record per CDR3 protein comes from TCRdb applying MiXCR to the RT-PCR reads. The sample consists of hundreds of thousands of distinct CDR3 sequences, around 10% of them appearing once. Another study also made use of these data, one on T cells expressing NK-cell markers. Turning to that study: TCR beta cDNA was made by 5'RACE template switching with UMIs.

The sequenced sample was PBMCs from blood, obtained on the day of vaccination. These receptors all come from a man aged 50 to 59 who received an inactivated influenza vaccine.

V and J are TRBV4-1 and TRBJ1-1; D is perhaps TRBD1 (6 bases). Trimming removed 10 bases from V and 0 bases from J, with 12 bases in between. This CDR3 region has 13 residues. Germline V gene sequence: CDR1 MGHRA, CDR2 YSYEKL. Here the CDR3 DNA reads TGCGCCACCCAGAGGGGGATGAACACTGAAGCTTTCTTT. Amino acids: CATQRGMNTEAFF.

This chain joins TRBV9 and TRBJ2-5, with D perhaps given as TRBD1 or TRBD2 (5 bases each). Germline assignment: CDR1 SGDLS and CDR2 YYNGEE. V was pared by 3 bases and J by 1 base, with 10 bases between. This CDR3 is built from 14 residues. This chain's CDR3 is CASSATGAQETQYF. CDR3 coding DNA: TGTGCCAGCAGCGCAACCGGGGCCCAAGAGACCCAGTACTTC. The whole variable domain, filled in from reference TRBV9 and TRBJ2-5, reads DSGVTQTPKHLITATGQRVTLRCSPRSGDLSVYWYQQSLDQGLQFLIQYYNGEERAKGNILERFSAQQFPDLHSELNLSSLELGDSALYFCASSATGAQETQYFGPGTRLLVL.

The chain joins TRBV18 to TRBJ2-7; no clear D gene. Between the trimmed V and J ends, which lost 3 bases and 8 bases, there was a span of 17 bases. This CDR3 is 14 amino acids long. Looked up from germline, CDR1 is KGHSH and CDR2 is LQKENI. The DNA of the CDR3 is TGTGCCAGCTCACCCCCAGGTACGGGCCGGAAGCAGTACTTC. Translation: CASSPPGTGRKQYF.

This chain connects TRBV20-1 to TRBJ2-7; 8 bases align to TRBD1. The CDR3 is made up of 13 amino acids. CDR1 DFQATT and CDR2 SNEGSKA come from the germline V gene (reference sequence). CDR3 nucleotide sequence: TGCAGCGCCCTTGGACAGGGTTCAGCCGAGCAGTACTTC. This translates into CSALGQGSAEQYF.

DNA for the CDR3: TGTGCCAGCAGCTCCGATGAGCAGTTCTTC. Protein sequence: CASSSDEQFF. The chain recombines TRBV7-9 with TRBJ2-1; D is unresolved. CDR1 is SEHNR and CDR2 is FQNEAQ in the germline V gene (reference sequence). Deletions cut 4 bases from V and 8 bases from J, with 3 bases between. CDR3 size: 10 residues.

This sequence joins TRBV12-3 or TRBV12-4 and TRBJ2-7; 9 nucleotides align to TRBD1. V lost 5 bases, J lost 7 bases, and 12 bases stayed unmatched. This CDR3 has 15 amino acids. CDR3 loop: CASSAPGTGPLEQYF. The CDR3 coding sequence is TGTGCCAGCAGTGCCCCCGGGACAGGGCCCTTGGAGCAGTACTTC.

The V gene is TRBV10-3, the J gene TRBJ2-3; D is unclear. Germline lookup yields CDR1 ENHRY and CDR2 SYGVKD. The CDR3 runs 13 residues. V was pared by 5 bases and J by 1 base, with 7 bases between. The CDR3 coding sequence is TGTGCCATCAGTTTCCTGGGCACAGATACGCAGTATTTT. It translates to CAISFLGTDTQYF.

V usage is TRBV5-1 and J usage is TRBJ1-1; 7 bases align to TRBD1. CDR1 is SGHRS and CDR2 is YFSETQ in the germline V gene. Trimming at V came to 3 bases and at J to 6 bases, leaving 11 bases not matched to a gene. This CDR3 has 15 residues. CDR3 in DNA: TGCGCCAGCAGCTCAACCCGACAGGGTCGGGCTGAAGCTTTCTTT. It is translated as CASSSTRQGRAEAFF.

This clonotype was seen repeatedly, ten times or more. The V call is TRBV12-3 or TRBV12-4, the J call TRBJ2-3, with 8 bases lining up with TRBD2. Unmatched junction bases numbered 9, after V lost 6 bases and J lost 4 bases. CDR3 length equals 15 residues. The CDR3 sequence is CASRAGAVSADTQYF. CDR3 DNA sequence: TGTGCCAGCAGAGCGGGGGCGGTAAGCGCAGATACGCAGTATTTT.

In its sample, this clonotype was seen a few times. The rearrangement uses TRBV9 and TRBJ2-2; D gene unclear. In germline, CDR1 is SGDLS, CDR2 YYNGEE. The CDR3 consists of 14 residues. V was clipped by 3 bases and J by 8 bases, with 14 bases between them. This CDR3 reads CASSGRAGPGELFF. In nucleotides, the CDR3 is TGTGCCAGCAGCGGAAGAGCTGGGCCGGGGGAGCTGTTTTTT.

The table lists this clonotype with a few counts. J is TRBJ1-3 and V is TRBV20-1, with D possibly TRBD1 on 5 matching bases. The CDR3 has 16 amino acids. Trimming left V 4 bases short and J 0 bases short, with 16 bases between. The germline CDR1 and CDR2 sequences are DFQATT and SNEGSKA (reference sequence). The CDR3 is CSAKPSGTFSGNTIYF. Here the CDR3 DNA reads TGCAGTGCTAAGCCGTCAGGGACTTTCTCTGGAAACACCATATATTTT.

Only a few counts were recorded for this clonotype. The V call is TRBV25-1, the J call TRBJ2-1; D possibly corresponds to TRBD2 (6 bases). Trimming took off 7 bases at V and 0 bases at J, with 13 bases between the two ends. The germline V gene encodes CDR1 MGHDK and CDR2 SYGVNS. This CDR3 contains 15 residues. The CDR3 loop is CASMGDSGSYNEQFF. CDR3 DNA: TGTGCCAGCATGGGGGATAGCGGCTCCTACAATGAGCAGTTCTTC.

This clonotype has a count of ten or more. The gene calls are TRBV5-1 and TRBJ2-1; D may be TRBD1 (6 bases). This CDR3 comprises 15 residues. Germline V gene data show CDR1 as SGHRS and CDR2 as YFSETQ. Trimming stripped 7 bases from V and 3 bases from J, with 17 bases between. In DNA, the CDR3 is TGCGCCAGCCGAAAACAGGGTGGGGGCTACAATGAGCAGTTCTTC. Translating gives CASRKQGGGYNEQFF.

The V and J genes are TRBV6-1 and TRBJ2-7, with TRBD1 matching 9 bases. The V and J ends lost 6 bases and 5 bases, in that order; junction bases with no gene match: 8. The CDR3 is 14 residues long. Germline V gene lookup returns CDR1 MNHNS and CDR2 SASEGT. For the CDR3, the DNA is TGTGCCAGCAGCCCCGGGACAGGGCCCCACGAGCAGTACTTC. It yields the protein CASSPGTGPHEQYF.

This clonotype was counted a few times. The genes are TRBV11-2 and TRBJ2-7, with 9 positions matching TRBD2. CDR3 length: 15 amino acids. The trim removed 5 bases at V and 0 bases at J, leaving 5 bases unmatched. Germline CDR1 SGHAT, CDR2 FQNNGV. CDR3 amino acids: CASSAGTSSSYEQYF. CDR3 DNA: TGTGCCAGCAGCGCCGGGACTAGCAGCTCCTACGAGCAGTACTTC.

This clonotype was observed a few times. The J gene is TRBJ1-1, the V gene TRBV6-1; 10 bases agree with TRBD1. V trimming: 1 base; J trimming: 6 bases; junction bases outside the gene matches: 5. The V gene's germline CDR1 is MNHNS and CDR2 SASEGT. The CDR3 extends over 15 amino acids. The CDR3 region is CASSEGDRGTAEAFF. In DNA, the CDR3 is TGTGCCAGCAGTGAAGGGGACAGGGGCACGGCTGAAGCTTTCTTT.

V usage is TRBV28 and J usage is TRBJ2-7; D gene ambiguous. This CDR3 comprises 12 residues. CDR1 is MDHEN, CDR2 SYDVKM, per germline. The V end lost 1 base, the J end lost 6 bases, and 7 bases lay between the germline ends. The DNA of the CDR3 is TGTGCCAGCAGTTTATATCCTAGCGAGCAGTACTTC. It is translated as CASSLYPSEQYF.

This clonotype was seen more than once but under ten times. This chain links TRBV12-3 or TRBV12-4 with TRBJ1-5, with D hard to call. The CDR3 runs 14 residues. V was clipped by 0 bases and J by 2 bases, with 5 bases between them. CDR3 amino acids: CASSLADRNQPQHF. The CDR3 DNA follows: TGTGCCAGCAGTTTAGCGGACCGCAATCAGCCCCAGCATTTT.

The chain is built from TRBV5-1 and TRBJ1-4; 8 bases are shared with TRBD1. V lost 4 bases and J lost 8; bases outside the gene matches: 10. The CDR3 covers 15 residues. The germline V gene encodes CDR1 SGHRS and CDR2 YFSETQ. CDR3 loop: CASSAARGRGEKLFF. The CDR3 DNA sequence: TGCGCCAGCAGCGCCGCCAGGGGGCGAGGAGAAAAACTGTTTTTT. The variable domain in full, with the rest retrieved from reference TRBV5-1 and TRBJ1-4, is KAGVTQTPRYLIKTRGQQVTLSCSPISGHRSVSWYQQTPGQGLQFLFEYFSETQRNKGNFPGRFSGRQFSNSRSEMNVSTLELGDSALYLCASSAARGRGEKLFFGSGTQLSVL.